The entry below gives a single T cell receptor (beta chain) sequence along with its context. PCR was performed a second time for about 7 to 12 cycles using a sample-barcoded 5' primer and a J-beta primer mix. From the 5' RACE reads, TCRdb called clonotypes with MiXCR, one entry per CDR3 protein. The data show 750,000 to 1,000,000 distinct CDR3 sequences, with about 27% seen just once and about 10% held by the top ten. This specimen comes from a study of blood T cells in healthy people across ages. V shed 8 bases and J shed 9 bases, with 14 bases lying between them. CDR3 length: 12 residues. This same sample was also taken into another study, of T cells of mothers and their children.

This receptor was identified in a woman aged 40 to 50 in good health. Material for sequencing was blood. J is TRBJ2-1 and V is TRBV12-3 or TRBV12-4; perhaps TRBD1 as D (5 bases). The CDR3 nucleotides are TGTGCCAGCGGACGGCAGGGAATTGAGCAGTTCTTC. Translated: CASGRQGIEQFF.